These T cell receptor beta chains were read from a single sample in a study of blood T cell repertoires in COVID-19. Assay used: immunoSEQ multiplex PCR; TCRdb lists only in-frame clones, some missing. The table lists about 190,000 clones, 70% to 85% of them singletons, with 9.5% to 15% in the top ten. The sample comprised peripheral blood. The receptors shown here come from a woman between 45 and 65 years old with acute or convalescent COVID-19. The CDR3 runs from the conserved cysteine through the conserved F or W. A D gene is named only where the DNA matches it firmly. Expanded clones get a size class; other rows say once, few or many, or leave the size out.

V gene	D gene	clone size	J gene	CDR3 protein	CDR3 DNA
TRBV6-6	TRBD2	.	TRBJ2-3	CASSYSGLAEDTQYF	TGTGCCAGCAGTTACTCGGGACTAGCTGAGGATACGCAGTATTTT
TRBV4-2	TRBD1	.	TRBJ1-3	CASSQGQGNTIYF	TGTGCCAGCAGCCAGGGACAGGGAAACACCATATATTTT
TRBV3-1/TRBV3-2	TRBD1	.	TRBJ2-7	CASSQDYRGAQSEQYF	TGTGCCAGCAGCCAAGATTACAGGGGGGCCCAGAGCGAGCAGTACTTC
TRBV6-6	.	.	TRBJ1-1	CASSYSNGGSTEAFF	TGTGCCAGCAGTTACTCGAATGGGGGCAGCACTGAAGCTTTCTTT
TRBV7-2	.	.	TRBJ1-1	CASRPGVETEAFF	TGTGCCAGCCGGCCGGGGGTCGAAACTGAAGCTTTCTTT
TRBV5-3	TRBD1	.	TRBJ2-7	CARSSPGQGAPRSYEQYF	TGTGCCAGAAGCTCTCCGGGACAGGGGGCCCCCCGCTCCTACGAGCAGTACTTC
TRBV28	.	few	TRBJ1-2	CASSLPPWSGNKNYGYTF	TGTGCCAGCAGTTTACCCCCTTGGTCGGGGAACAAAAACTATGGCTACACCTTC
TRBV7-2	TRBD2	.	TRBJ2-4	CASSLASWTSGRAPRLNDIQYF	TGTGCCAGCAGCTTAGCGTCATGGACTAGCGGGAGGGCACCTCGCCTAAATGACATTCAGTACTTC
TRBV2	.	.	TRBJ2-5	CASSLTFQETQYF	TGTGCCAGCAGTCTGACTTTCCAAGAGACCCAGTACTTC
TRBV18	TRBD1	.	TRBJ1-1	CASSPIDRGTEAFF	TGTGCCAGCTCACCAATCGACAGGGGCACTGAAGCTTTCTTT
TRBV6-1	TRBD1	once	TRBJ1-5	CASSEGVRGSQPQHF	TGTGCCAGCAGTGAAGGTGTCAGGGGGTCTCAGCCCCAGCATTTT
TRBV19	.	.	TRBJ2-4	CASSIYEGAKNIQYF	TGTGCCAGTAGTATCTATGAGGGTGCCAAAAACATTCAGTACTTC
TRBV7-2	TRBD1	.	TRBJ1-1	CASSLSGTGGMKTEAFF	TGTGCCAGCAGCTTGTCCGGGACAGGGGGCATGAAGACTGAAGCTTTCTTT
TRBV28	.	.	TRBJ2-7	CASNPSSQGGREQYF	TGTGCCAGCAACCCATCTTCCCAGGGGGGACGCGAGCAGTACTTC
TRBV28	.	.	TRBJ1-2	CASSSSFGYGYTF	TGTGCCAGCAGTTCAAGCTTCGGCTATGGCTACACCTTC
TRBV15	.	.	TRBJ1-4	CATSTYGVQNEKLFF	TGTGCCACCAGCACCTACGGAGTTCAGAATGAAAAACTGTTTTTT
TRBV7-7	TRBD1	once	TRBJ2-5	CASSRTGGQETQYF	TGTGCCAGCAGCCGGACAGGTGGACAAGAGACCCAGTACTTC
TRBV5-1	TRBD2	.	TRBJ2-7	CASSLAGLAGEQYF	TGCGCCAGCAGCTTGGCCGGGCTAGCGGGCGAGCAGTACTTC
TRBV28	.	.	TRBJ1-2	CASSSRGKTYYGYTF	TGTGCCAGCAGTTCCCGGGGGAAGACGTACTATGGCTACACCTTC
TRBV24-1	.	few	TRBJ1-2	CATSDQGRGYGYTF	TGTGCCACCAGTGACCAAGGGCGGGGCTATGGCTACACCTTC
TRBV30	.	.	TRBJ1-4	CAGDTGRDEKLFF	TGTGCCGGAGATACAGGGAGGGACGAAAAACTGTTTTTT
TRBV7-9	.	.	TRBJ2-3	CASSLQGNTQYF	TGTGCCAGCAGCTTACAGGGAAATACGCAGTATTTT
TRBV6-5	.	.	TRBJ2-1	CASSYSKLAGANEQFF	TGTGCCAGCAGTTACTCGAAACTAGCCGGGGCCAATGAGCAGTTCTTC
TRBV6-5	.	.	TRBJ1-1	CASSYSAGRRTEAFF	TGTGCCAGCAGTTACTCGGCTGGGAGGCGCACTGAAGCTTTCTTT
TRBV3-1/TRBV3-2	.	.	TRBJ1-5	CASSRGTGSNQPQHF	TGTGCCAGCAGCCGGGGAACAGGGAGCAATCAGCCCCAGCATTTT
TRBV24-1	.	few	TRBJ1-2	CATSAEGFYGYTF	TGTGCCACCAGTGCCGAGGGCTTCTATGGCTACACCTTC
TRBV7-2	TRBD1	few	TRBJ2-7	CASSFQTGTYSYEQYF	TGTGCCAGCAGCTTTCAGACAGGGACCTATTCCTACGAGCAGTACTTC
TRBV18	TRBD1	.	TRBJ1-2	CASSPQGANPNYGYTF	TGTGCCAGCTCACCTCAGGGGGCAAACCCGAACTATGGCTACACCTTC
TRBV5-4	TRBD1	.	TRBJ1-4	CASSPVGQAEKLFF	TGTGCCAGCAGCCCCGTAGGACAGGCAGAAAAACTGTTTTTT
TRBV5-6	TRBD1	few	TRBJ1-2	CASSRPGQGVNGYTF	TGTGCCAGCAGCCGTCCTGGACAGGGGGTTAATGGCTACACCTTC
TRBV5-5	.	.	TRBJ2-2	CASSLEIRGTGELFF	TGTGCCAGCAGCTTGGAAATACGGGGGACCGGGGAGCTGTTTTTT
TRBV27	TRBD1	.	TRBJ2-7	CASHSRDRTPQQYF	TGTGCCAGCCACTCCCGGGACAGGACTCCACAGCAGTACTTC
TRBV20-1	TRBD2	.	TRBJ2-1	CSASREGRSYNEQFF	TGCAGTGCTAGTCGGGAGGGCCGATCCTACAATGAGCAGTTCTTC
TRBV7-9	.	few	TRBJ1-6	CASSLDQSPLHF	TGTGCCAGCAGCTTAGATCAGTCACCCCTCCACTTT
TRBV11-3	TRBD1	.	TRBJ1-2	CASSSSTGGNRGYTF	TGTGCCAGCAGCTCATCGACAGGGGGAAATCGTGGCTACACCTTC
TRBV28	TRBD1	.	TRBJ2-2	CASSRQTGGGRGELFF	TGTGCCAGCAGCCGTCAGACAGGGGGTGGTAGGGGGGAGCTGTTTTTT
TRBV10-3	.	few	TRBJ1-1	CAISDRYADTEAFF	TGTGCCATCAGCGACAGGTATGCCGACACTGAAGCTTTCTTT
TRBV5-1	TRBD1	.	TRBJ2-1	CASSLQGAYNEQFF	TGCGCCAGCAGCTTACAGGGGGCGTACAATGAGCAGTTCTTC
TRBV5-1	.	.	TRBJ1-6	CASSAGGSYNSPLHF	TGCGCCAGCAGCGCCGGTGGCTCCTATAATTCACCCCTCCACTTT
TRBV15	.	.	TRBJ2-2	CATSRERRTGELFF	TGTGCCACCAGCAGAGAAAGGCGGACCGGGGAGCTGTTTTTT
TRBV6-6	.	.	TRBJ1-2	CATTNTNRPGYTF	TGTGCCACTACAAACACAAACAGACCTGGCTACACCTTC
TRBV6-6	TRBD2	.	TRBJ2-1	CASSHGASGGSSYNEQFF	TGTGCCAGCAGTCATGGGGCTAGCGGGGGGAGCTCCTACAATGAGCAGTTCTTC